This T cell receptor (beta chain) is from a study of cytomegalovirus exposure and HLA in healthy donors. Study-wide results and caveats: In a later analysis, at a false discovery rate of 0.05, some 17,000 TCR beta sequences were associated with HLA alleles.

CDR1 is LGHNA and CDR2 is YSLEER in the germline V gene. Trimming stripped 0 bases from V and 3 bases from J, with 13 bases between. The CDR3 sequence is 16 residues long. PCR employed 60 Vbeta and 13 Jbeta primers. Here immunoSEQ multiplex PCR was the method, and the copy in TCRdb shows in-frame clones only, minus some. Found here are about 180,000 clones, about four fifths of them singletons; the top ten hold less than 2%. This clone has a handful of counts. Its antigen is unknown. The sequence was collected from a woman younger than 45 in good health and CMV-seronegative. The chain employs TRBV4-3 and TRBJ2-3; tentative D call: TRBD2 (6 bases). The sequenced sample consisted of PBMCs. Here the CDR3 reads CASSQDREILTDTQYF. The CDR3 DNA sequence: TGCGCCAGCAGCCAAGACCGGGAGATTTTGACAGATACGCAGTATTTT.